Following are 22 T cell receptor beta chains from one sample sequenced in a study of T cell repertoires in cytomegalovirus infection. TCRdb called the reads again in MiXCR, with one record for every CDR3 protein. The table records about 830,000 distinct CDR3 sequences, about 30% of them present only once. These receptors lack a known antigen. Sample: cultured CD8+ T cells from PBMCs, taken from culture after CMV antigen stimulation. These receptors were obtained from a human donor in good health (CMV status not recorded). Some clones in this sample may be carry-over from other donors' samples.

The chain joins TRBV7-6 to TRBJ2-5; D unclear. Per the germline V gene, CDR1 is SGHVS and CDR2 is FNYEAQ. The CDR3 contains 12 residues. Trimming pared 5 bases from V and 2 bases from J, leaving 6 bases between. The CDR3 is CASSPWQETQYF. CDR3 sequence (DNA): TGTGCCAGCAGCCCCTGGCAAGAGACCCAGTACTTC. The complete variable domain, with remaining parts taken from reference TRBV7-6 and TRBJ2-5, reads GAGVSQSPRYKVTKRGQDVALRCDPISGHVSLYWYRQALGQGPEFLTYFNYEAQQDKSGLPNDRFSAERPEGSISTLTIQRTEQRDSAMYRCASSPWQETQYFGPGTRLLVL.

This clonotype has just a few counts. The chain links TRBV2 to TRBJ2-5; TRBD1 aligns across 9 bases. V lost 5 bases, J lost 5 bases, and 9 bases stayed unmatched. Germline-derived CDR1 and CDR2 are SNHLY and FYNNEI. The CDR3 contains 15 residues. CDR3 sequence (DNA): TGTGCCAGCAGTCAAATGTGGGACAGGGACGAGACCCAGTACTTC. It translates to CASSQMWDRDETQYF.

The table lists this clonotype with many counts. The chain is built from TRBV11-3 and TRBJ2-3; 7 bases map to TRBD1. The CDR3 contains 14 residues. Looked up from germline, CDR1 is SGHNT and CDR2 is YENEEA. The trim removed 5 bases at V and 2 bases at J, leaving 4 bases unmatched. In DNA form, the CDR3 reads TGTGCCAGCAGCGCGAGGGGGCACACAGATACGCAGTATTTT. Its translation is CASSARGHTDTQYF.

This clonotype was counted between two and nine times. The chain uses TRBV4-3 and TRBJ2-3; TRBD1 is a possible D gene (5 bases). Trimming left V 0 bases short and J 0 bases short, with 13 bases between. The CDR3 spans 17 residues. The germline gives CDR1 LGHNA, CDR2 YSLEER. The CDR3 nucleotides are TGCGCCAGCAGCCAAGAAATTGAGACAGCCAGCACAGATACGCAGTATTTT. It translates to CASSQEIETASTDTQYF.

The gene calls are TRBV29-1 and TRBJ2-3; D perhaps matches TRBD1 (6 bases). The CDR3 contains 15 residues. The germline V gene encodes CDR1 SQVTM and CDR2 ANQGSEA. V lost 6 bases, J lost 1 base, and 17 bases lay in between. CDR3 protein: CSVHVQGFGTDTQYF. The CDR3 DNA reads TGCAGCGTCCACGTACAGGGCTTCGGCACAGATACGCAGTATTTT.

The genes are TRBV6-5 and TRBJ1-2; 8 positions match TRBD1. This CDR3 is 15 amino acids long. Losses at the gene ends were 4 bases for V and 3 bases for J; bases not matched to a gene: 7. CDR1 is MNHEY and CDR2 is SVGAGI in the germline V gene. The CDR3 spells CASSLSGGNYYGYTF. In nucleotides, the CDR3 is TGTGCCAGCAGTTTATCAGGGGGCAATTACTATGGCTACACCTTC.

The V and J genes are TRBV20-1 and TRBJ2-7; a possible D gene is TRBD2 (5 bases). The CDR3 consists of 13 residues. CDR1 and CDR2 (germline): DFQATT, SNEGSKA (reference sequence). Trimming shortened V by 0 bases and J by 3 bases, and 9 bases separated the two germline ends. The CDR3 nucleotides are TGCAGTGCTAGAGATTCTAGCTTCTACGAGCAGTACTTC. Translating gives CSARDSSFYEQYF.

This clonotype showed up just a few times. The chain combines TRBV15 with TRBJ1-5; D remains ambiguous. Germline V CDR1 and CDR2: LNHNV, YYDKDF (reference sequence). CDR3 length: 15 residues. Trimming shortened V by 5 bases and J by 0 bases, and 11 bases separated the two germline ends. DNA for the CDR3: TGTGCCACCAGCGCCCGCGGGAATAGCAATCAGCCCCAGCATTTT. Translated, it gives CATSARGNSNQPQHF.

This clonotype was counted many times. This chain connects TRBV20-1 to TRBJ1-1; no reliable D call. The germline V gene has CDR1 DFQATT and CDR2 SNEGSKA (reference sequence). This CDR3 spans 14 amino acids. Deletions cut 5 bases from V and 1 base from J, with 14 bases between. The CDR3 sequence is CSARVETWNTEAFF. CDR3 DNA: TGCAGTGCTCGGGTCGAAACCTGGAACACTGAAGCTTTCTTT.

CDR3: CASSGQGGGEKLFF. CDR3 sequence (DNA): TGTGCCAGCAGCGGACAGGGGGGCGGTGAAAAACTGTTTTTT. This chain connects TRBV14 to TRBJ1-4; 10 nucleotides agree with TRBD1. The CDR3 totals 14 residues. The germline V gene encodes CDR1 SGHDN and CDR2 FVKESK. Unmatched junction bases numbered 4, after V lost 5 bases and J lost 7 bases.

This sequence joins TRBV2 and TRBJ2-3; D uncertain. Trimming removed 3 bases at V and 5 bases at J, with 9 bases between. CDR1 and CDR2 from the germline V gene are SNHLY and FYNNEI. The CDR3 runs 13 residues. CDR3 in amino acids: CASSEGSGDTQYF. CDR3 DNA sequence: TGTGCCAGCAGTGAGGGCTCAGGAGATACGCAGTATTTT.

The rearrangement joins TRBV4-2 to TRBJ1-1, with D unresolved. CDR3 length: 14 amino acids. Trimming removed 6 bases from V and 1 base from J, with 12 bases in between. The germline gives CDR1 LGHNA, CDR2 YNFKEQ. The DNA of the CDR3 is TGTGCCAGCAGGCAGACGACGGGGAACACTGAAGCTTTCTTT. Protein: CASRQTTGNTEAFF.

The chain couples TRBV11-2 to TRBJ2-7; D is tentatively TRBD1 or TRBD2 (5 bases each). Germline V gene data show CDR1 as SGHAT and CDR2 as FQNNGV. Trimming cost V 5 bases and J 7 bases, with 27 bases left between them. This CDR3 region has 17 residues. This CDR3 is CASSTHNGVSLEGEQYV. CDR3 sequence (DNA): TGTGCCAGCAGCACCCATAACGGGGTCTCTCTTGAGGGGGAGCAGTACGTC.

This rearrangement joins TRBV19 to TRBJ1-1; D possibly corresponds to TRBD1 (5 bases). Germline V CDR1 and CDR2: LNHDA, SQIVND (reference sequence). There are 15 residues in the CDR3. The V end lost 6 bases, the J end lost 2 bases, and 16 bases lay between the germline ends. The CDR3 loop reads CASSSQRQGNTEAFF. In DNA form, the CDR3 reads TGTGCCAGTAGCTCTCAGCGGCAGGGTAACACTGAAGCTTTCTTT.

In its sample, this clonotype was seen a few times. This chain links TRBV2 with TRBJ1-1, with D maybe TRBD1 (5 bases). The CDR3 runs to 15 residues. Trimming pared 2 bases from V and 2 bases from J, leaving 12 bases between. CDR1 is SNHLY and CDR2 is FYNNEI in the germline V gene. CDR3 residues: CASSESGLTNTEAFF. The CDR3 DNA reads TGTGCCAGCAGTGAATCAGGGCTTACAAACACTGAAGCTTTCTTT.

The chain joins TRBV19 to TRBJ2-5; 8 nucleotides line up with TRBD2. CDR3 length equals 17 residues. After removal of 3 bases from V and 2 bases from J, the junction contained 11 bases not matched to a gene. Germline CDR1 reads LNHDA; CDR2 reads SQIVND (reference sequence). The CDR3 coding sequence is TGTGCCAGTAGTATGAACTGGGGTAGCGGGGTACAAGAGACCCAGTACTTC. Its translation: CASSMNWGSGVQETQYF.

The V and J genes are TRBV7-9 and TRBJ2-3; D is possibly TRBD2 (5 bases). Germline V lookup: CDR1 SEHNR, CDR2 FQNEAQ (reference sequence). The CDR3 sequence is 15 residues long. V was shortened by 5 bases and J by 0 bases, with 12 bases between the two germline ends. In DNA, the CDR3 is TGTGCCAGCAGCGTTGGAGCGGCTAGCACAGATACGCAGTATTTT. It specifies CASSVGAASTDTQYF.

CDR3 in amino acids: CASSANIRSGGNYEQYV. The DNA of the CDR3 is TGTGCCAGCAGCGCTAACATCAGGAGCGGGGGAAACTACGAGCAGTACGTC. The chain couples TRBV7-8 to TRBJ2-7; 8 bases agree with TRBD2. Trimming took 5 bases from V and 3 from J; bases not matched to a gene: 15. In germline, CDR1 is SGHVS, CDR2 FQNEAQ. The CDR3 has 17 residues.

The table lists this clonotype with a few counts. The DNA for the CDR3 is TGTGCCAGCAGCTCCCGGGACAGGGGGAGAGGCAATGAGCAGTTCTTC. Translation gives CASSSRDRGRGNEQFF. The genes are TRBV7-9 and TRBJ2-1; TRBD1 agrees at 11 bases. V trimming: 4 bases; J trimming: 6 bases; junction bases outside the gene matches: 8. Germline CDR1 SEHNR, CDR2 FQNEAQ (reference sequence). The CDR3 length is 16 residues. Complete variable domain (other parts from reference TRBV7-9 and TRBJ2-1): DTGVSQNPRHKITKRGQNVTFRCDPISEHNRLYWYRQTLGQGPEFLTYFQNEAQLEKSRLLSDRFSAERPKGSFSTLEIQRTEQGDSAMYLCASSSRDRGRGNEQFFGPGTRLTVL.

This clonotype was detected only a few times. This chain links TRBV12-3 or TRBV12-4 with TRBJ1-1, with D tentatively TRBD1 (6 bases). V was pared by 6 bases and J by 4 bases, with 18 bases between. The CDR3 sequence is 15 residues long. CDR3: CASRAGHGEVTEAFF. The DNA of the CDR3 is TGTGCCAGCAGGGCGGGACACGGGGAAGTCACTGAAGCTTTCTTT.

The chain is built from TRBV7-9 and TRBJ2-1; 14 nucleotides match TRBD2. This CDR3 has 19 residues. Germline trimming cut 4 bases from V and 0 bases from J; bases unmatched to any gene: 8. Germline V gene sequence: CDR1 SEHNR, CDR2 FQNEAQ (reference sequence). As DNA, the CDR3 is TGTGCCAGCAGCTCCGGACTAGCGGGGGGCGAAAGCTCCTACAATGAGCAGTTCTTC. Its translation is CASSSGLAGGESSYNEQFF.

This chain links TRBV7-6 with TRBJ1-5; D unclear. Per germline, CDR1 SGHVS and CDR2 FNYEAQ. This CDR3 has 14 amino acids. The CDR3 DNA sequence: TGTACCAACAGCCGCCAGGATAGCAATCAGCCCCAGCATTTT. This translates into CTNSRQDSNQPQHF.